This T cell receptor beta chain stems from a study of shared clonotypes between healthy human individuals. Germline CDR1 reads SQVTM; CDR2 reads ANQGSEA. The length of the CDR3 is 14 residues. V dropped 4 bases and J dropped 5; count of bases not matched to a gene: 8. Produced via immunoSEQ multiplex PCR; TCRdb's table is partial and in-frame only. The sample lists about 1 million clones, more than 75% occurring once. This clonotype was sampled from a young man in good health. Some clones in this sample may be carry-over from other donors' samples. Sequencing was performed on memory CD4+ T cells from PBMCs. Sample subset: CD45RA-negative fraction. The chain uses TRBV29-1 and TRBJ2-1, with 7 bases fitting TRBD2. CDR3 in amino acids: CSVAPLLAHNEQFF. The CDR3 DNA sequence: TGCAGCGTTGCTCCGTTACTAGCGCACAATGAGCAGTTCTTC.